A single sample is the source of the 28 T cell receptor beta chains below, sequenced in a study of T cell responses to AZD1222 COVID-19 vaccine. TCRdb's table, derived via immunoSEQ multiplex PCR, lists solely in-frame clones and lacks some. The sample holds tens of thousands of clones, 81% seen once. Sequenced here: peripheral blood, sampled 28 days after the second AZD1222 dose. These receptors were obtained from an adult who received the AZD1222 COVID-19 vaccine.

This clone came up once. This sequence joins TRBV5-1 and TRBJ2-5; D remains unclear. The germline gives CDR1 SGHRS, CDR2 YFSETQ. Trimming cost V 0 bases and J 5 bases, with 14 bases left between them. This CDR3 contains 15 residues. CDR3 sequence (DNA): TGCGCCAGCAGCTTGGACAGCATCCCCGGGGAGACCCAGTACTTC. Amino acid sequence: CASSLDSIPGETQYF.

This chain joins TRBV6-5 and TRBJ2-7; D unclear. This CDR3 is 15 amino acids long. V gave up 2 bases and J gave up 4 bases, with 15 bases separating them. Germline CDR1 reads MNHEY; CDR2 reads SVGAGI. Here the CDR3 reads CASSYRVTNPYEQYF. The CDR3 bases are TGTGCCAGCAGTTACAGGGTAACTAACCCATACGAGCAGTACTTC.

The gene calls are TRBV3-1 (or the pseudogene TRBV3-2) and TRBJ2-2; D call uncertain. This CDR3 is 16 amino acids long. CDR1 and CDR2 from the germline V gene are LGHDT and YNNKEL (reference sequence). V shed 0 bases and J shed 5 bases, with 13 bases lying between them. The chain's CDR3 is CASSQEGTVRTGELFF. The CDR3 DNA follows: TGTGCCAGCAGCCAAGAAGGAACCGTGAGGACCGGGGAGCTGTTTTTT.

The CDR3 sequence: CASSDGTGWNYGYTF. CDR3 bases: TGTGCCAGCAGTGACGGGACAGGGTGGAACTATGGCTACACCTTC. This chain joins TRBV6-1 and TRBJ1-2, with TRBD1 identical over 9 bases. CDR3 length equals 15 residues. Germline V gene sequence: CDR1 MNHNS, CDR2 SASEGT. The J segment lost 2 bases and the V segment lost 3 bases, leaving 4 bases of the junction unmatched.

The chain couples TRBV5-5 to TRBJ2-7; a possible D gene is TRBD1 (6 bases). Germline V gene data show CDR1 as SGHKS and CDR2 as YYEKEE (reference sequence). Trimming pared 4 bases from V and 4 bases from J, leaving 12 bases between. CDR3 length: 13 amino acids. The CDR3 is CASSPGEGYEQYF. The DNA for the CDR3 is TGTGCCAGCAGCCCAGGGGAAGGGTACGAGCAGTACTTC.

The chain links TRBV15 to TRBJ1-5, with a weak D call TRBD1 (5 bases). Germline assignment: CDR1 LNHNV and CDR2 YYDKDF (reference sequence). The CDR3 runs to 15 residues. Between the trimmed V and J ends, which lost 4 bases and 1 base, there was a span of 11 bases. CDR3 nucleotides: TGTGCCACCAGCATAGACAGTATGAGCAATCAGCCCCAGCATTTT. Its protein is CATSIDSMSNQPQHF.

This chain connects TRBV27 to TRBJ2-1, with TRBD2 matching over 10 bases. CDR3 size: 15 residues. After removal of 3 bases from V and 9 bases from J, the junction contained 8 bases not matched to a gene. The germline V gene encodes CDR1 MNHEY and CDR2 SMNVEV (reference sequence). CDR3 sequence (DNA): TGTGCCAGCAGTTTCGGGCTAGCGGGAGTTGGTGAGCAGTTCTTC. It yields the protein CASSFGLAGVGEQFF.

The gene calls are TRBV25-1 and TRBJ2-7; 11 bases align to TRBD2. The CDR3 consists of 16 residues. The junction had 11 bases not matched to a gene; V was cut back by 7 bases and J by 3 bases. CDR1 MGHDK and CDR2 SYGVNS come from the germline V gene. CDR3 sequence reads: CASNAASGTSGYEQYF. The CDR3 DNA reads TGTGCCAGCAACGCGGCGTCCGGGACTAGCGGCTACGAGCAGTACTTC.

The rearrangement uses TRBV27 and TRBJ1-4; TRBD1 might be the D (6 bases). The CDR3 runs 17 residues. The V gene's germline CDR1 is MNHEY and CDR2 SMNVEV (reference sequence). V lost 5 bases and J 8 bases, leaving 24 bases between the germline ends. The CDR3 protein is CASSPIPGTGGREKLFF. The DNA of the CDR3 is TGTGCCAGCAGTCCAATCCCTGGGACCGGGGGCCGAGAAAAACTGTTTTTT.

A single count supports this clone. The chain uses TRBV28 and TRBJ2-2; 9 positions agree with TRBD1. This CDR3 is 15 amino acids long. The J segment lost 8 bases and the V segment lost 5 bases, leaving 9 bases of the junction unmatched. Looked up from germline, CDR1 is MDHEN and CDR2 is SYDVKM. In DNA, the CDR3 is TGTGCCAGCAGTCCCCCGGGGACAGGGTTGGGGGAGCTGTTTTTT. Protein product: CASSPPGTGLGELFF.

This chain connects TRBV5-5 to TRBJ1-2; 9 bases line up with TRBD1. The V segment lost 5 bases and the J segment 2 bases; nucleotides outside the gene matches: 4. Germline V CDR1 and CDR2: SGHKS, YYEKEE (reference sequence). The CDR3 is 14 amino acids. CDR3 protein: CASRLGTGNYGYTF. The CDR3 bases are TGTGCCAGCAGACTCGGGACAGGGAACTATGGCTACACCTTC. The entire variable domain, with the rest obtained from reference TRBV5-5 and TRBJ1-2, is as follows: DAGVTQSPTHLIKTRGQQVTLRCSPISGHKSVSWYQQVLGQGPQFIFQYYEKEERGRGNFPDRFSARQFPNYSSELNVNALLLGDSALYLCASRLGTGNYGYTFGSGTRLTVV.

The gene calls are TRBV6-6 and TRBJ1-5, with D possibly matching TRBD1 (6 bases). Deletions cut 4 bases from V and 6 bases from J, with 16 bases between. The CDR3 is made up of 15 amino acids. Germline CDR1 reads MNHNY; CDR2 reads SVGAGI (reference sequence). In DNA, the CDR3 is TGTGCCAGCAGTTCAACAGGGAGGGATTTTCAGCCCCAGCATTTT. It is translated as CASSSTGRDFQPQHF.

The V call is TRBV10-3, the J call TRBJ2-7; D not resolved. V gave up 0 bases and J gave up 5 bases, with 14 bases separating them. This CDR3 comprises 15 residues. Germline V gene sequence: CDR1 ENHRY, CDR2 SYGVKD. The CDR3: CAISESNQVDHEQYF. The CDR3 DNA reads TGTGCCATCAGTGAGTCGAATCAGGTAGACCACGAGCAGTACTTC.

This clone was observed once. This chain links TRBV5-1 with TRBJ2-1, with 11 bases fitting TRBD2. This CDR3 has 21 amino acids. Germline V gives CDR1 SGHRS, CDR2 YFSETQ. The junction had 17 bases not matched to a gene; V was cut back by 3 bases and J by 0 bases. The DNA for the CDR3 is TGCGCCAGCAGCTCGCGCCGGACTAGCGGGTCTCAGGGGACCTCCTACAATGAGCAGTTCTTC. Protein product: CASSSRRTSGSQGTSYNEQFF.

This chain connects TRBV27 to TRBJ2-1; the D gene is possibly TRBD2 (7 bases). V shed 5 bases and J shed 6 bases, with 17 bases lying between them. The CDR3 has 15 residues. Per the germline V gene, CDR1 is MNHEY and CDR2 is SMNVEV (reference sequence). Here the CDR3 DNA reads TGTGCCAGCAGTCGTTTGGGGGGAGGGGGCAATGAGCAGTTCTTC. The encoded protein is CASSRLGGGGNEQFF.

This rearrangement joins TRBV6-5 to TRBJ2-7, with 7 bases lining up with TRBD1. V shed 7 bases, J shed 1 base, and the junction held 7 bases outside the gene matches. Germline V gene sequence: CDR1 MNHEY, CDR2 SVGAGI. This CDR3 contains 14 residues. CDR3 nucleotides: TGTGCCAGCAAAGCGACAGGGCTATCCTACGAGCAGTACTTC. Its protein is CASKATGLSYEQYF.

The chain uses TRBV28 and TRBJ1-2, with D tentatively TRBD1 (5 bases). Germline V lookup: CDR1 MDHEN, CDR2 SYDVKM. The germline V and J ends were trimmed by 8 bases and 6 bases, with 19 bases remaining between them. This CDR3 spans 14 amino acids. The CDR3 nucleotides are TGTGCCAGCCGAGTCGGGTCGGGGGGTCATGGCTACACCTTC. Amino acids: CASRVGSGGHGYTF.

CDR3 in amino acids: CASSFPGGRVEKLFF. The CDR3 DNA follows: TGTGCCAGCAGTTTTCCGGGGGGGCGGGTGGAAAAACTGTTTTTT. The rearrangement uses TRBV28 and TRBJ1-4; a weak D match, TRBD1 (6 bases). V lost 3 bases and J lost 8, with 16 bases in between. The length of the CDR3 is 15 residues. Looked up from germline, CDR1 is MDHEN and CDR2 is SYDVKM.

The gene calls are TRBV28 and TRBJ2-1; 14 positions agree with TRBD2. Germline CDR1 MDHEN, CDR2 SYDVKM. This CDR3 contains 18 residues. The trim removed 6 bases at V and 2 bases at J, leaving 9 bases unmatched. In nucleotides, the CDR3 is TGTGCCAGCAGGGGTTTGGGGACTAGCGGGAGTACCTACAATGAGCAGTTCTTC. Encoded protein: CASRGLGTSGSTYNEQFF.

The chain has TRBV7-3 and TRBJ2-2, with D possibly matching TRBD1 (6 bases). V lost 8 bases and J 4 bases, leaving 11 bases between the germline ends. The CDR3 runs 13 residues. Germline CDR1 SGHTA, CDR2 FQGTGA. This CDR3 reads CASGQGSTGELFF. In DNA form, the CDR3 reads TGTGCCAGCGGTCAGGGGAGCACCGGGGAGCTGTTTTTT.

The CDR3 reads CASSLVSNYGYTF. The DNA for the CDR3 is TGTGCCAGCAGCTTAGTGTCTAACTATGGCTACACCTTC. The rearrangement uses TRBV7-9 and TRBJ1-2; D gene unclear. The V gene lost 1 base and the J gene lost 0 bases, with 3 bases spanning the gap. There are 13 residues in the CDR3. Germline V CDR1 and CDR2: SEHNR, FQNEAQ (reference sequence).

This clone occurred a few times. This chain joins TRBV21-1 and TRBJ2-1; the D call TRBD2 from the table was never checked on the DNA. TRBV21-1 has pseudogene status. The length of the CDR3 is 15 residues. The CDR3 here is CASSKMTSGYNEQFF. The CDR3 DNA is TGTGCCAGCAGCAAAATGACTAGCGGGTACAATGAGCAGTTCTTC.

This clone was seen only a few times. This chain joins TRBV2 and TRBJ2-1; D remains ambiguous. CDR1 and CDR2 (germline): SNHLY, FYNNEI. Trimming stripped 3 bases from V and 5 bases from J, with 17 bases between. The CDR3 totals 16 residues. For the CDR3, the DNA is TGTGCCAGCAGTGATCCCTACTCCGCTCGTGACAATGAGCAGTTCTTC. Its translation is CASSDPYSARDNEQFF.

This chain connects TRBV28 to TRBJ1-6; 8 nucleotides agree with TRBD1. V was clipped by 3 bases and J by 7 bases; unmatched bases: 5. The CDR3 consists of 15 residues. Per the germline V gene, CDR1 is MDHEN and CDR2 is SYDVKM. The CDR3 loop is CASSFRDRLNSPLHF. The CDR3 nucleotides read TGTGCCAGCAGTTTCCGGGACAGGCTGAATTCACCCCTCCACTTT.

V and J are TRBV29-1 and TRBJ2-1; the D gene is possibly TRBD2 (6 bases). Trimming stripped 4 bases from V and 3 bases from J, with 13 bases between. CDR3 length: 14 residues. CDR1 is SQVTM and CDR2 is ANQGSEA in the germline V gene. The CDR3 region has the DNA TGCAGCGTTGGGGGACTCCTTATCTACAATGAGCAGTTCTTC. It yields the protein CSVGGLLIYNEQFF.

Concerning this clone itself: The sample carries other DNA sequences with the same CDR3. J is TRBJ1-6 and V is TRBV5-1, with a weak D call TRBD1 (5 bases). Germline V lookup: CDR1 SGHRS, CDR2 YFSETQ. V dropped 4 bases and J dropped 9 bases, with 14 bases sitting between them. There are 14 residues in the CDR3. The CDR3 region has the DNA TGCGCCAGCAGCCCCGGGACGGGGGTTTCACCCCTCCACTTT. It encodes CASSPGTGVSPLHF.

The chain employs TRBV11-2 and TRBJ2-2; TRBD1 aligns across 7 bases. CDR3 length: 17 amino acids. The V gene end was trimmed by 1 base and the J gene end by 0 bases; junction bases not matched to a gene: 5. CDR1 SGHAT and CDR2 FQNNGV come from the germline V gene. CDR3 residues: CASSLGTGTANTGELFF. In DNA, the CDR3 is TGTGCCAGCAGCTTAGGCACCGGGACAGCGAACACCGGGGAGCTGTTTTTT.

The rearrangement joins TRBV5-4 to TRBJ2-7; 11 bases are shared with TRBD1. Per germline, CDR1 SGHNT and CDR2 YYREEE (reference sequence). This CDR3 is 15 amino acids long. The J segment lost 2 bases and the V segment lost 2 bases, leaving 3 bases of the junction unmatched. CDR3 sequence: CASSFGQGATYEQYF. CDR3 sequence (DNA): TGTGCCAGCAGCTTCGGACAGGGGGCCACCTACGAGCAGTACTTC.